These 32 T cell receptor beta chains were all obtained from the same sample, sequenced in a study of T-cell memory formation after mild COVID-19 (dated by TCRdb to the early 2020s). The library relied on 5' RACE. Sequenced using an Illumina NovaSeq 6000. TCRdb reworked the public reads: Q25 trimming with fastp, MiXCR clone assembly, productive beta chains retained. Every CDR3 protein is listed once, alongside the most common genes and DNA of its rows. The sample yields roughly 310,000 distinct CDR3 sequences; about a sixth were counted once. The ten biggest clones cover around 22% of the sample. The sequencing sample was made of PBMCs or a T cell subset sorted from them (not recorded which). The receptors were sampled from a man aged 18 to 35 who had mild COVID-19 (a few samples of this study predate the infection). The sample titles of this study are shuffled in the database, so cell type and time point are left out; the donor was told from shared clones.

The gene calls are TRBV7-3 and TRBJ2-3; D possibly corresponds to TRBD2 (6 bases). This CDR3 spans 16 amino acids. Trimming cost V 5 bases and J 3 bases, with 18 bases left between them. Germline V lookup: CDR1 SGHTA, CDR2 FQGTGA. This CDR3 reads CASSPLGGSGTDTQYF. For the CDR3, the DNA is TGTGCCAGCAGCCCATTAGGAGGGTCGGGGACAGATACGCAGTATTTT.

The rearrangement joins TRBV10-3 to TRBJ2-3, with D possibly TRBD1 on 6 matching bases. Trimming left V 5 bases short and J 3 bases short, with 12 bases between. In germline, CDR1 is ENHRY, CDR2 SYGVKD. The CDR3 is 14 amino acids. The CDR3 DNA follows: TGTGCCATCAGTCACCGGACAGAGACAGATACGCAGTATTTT. Amino acid sequence: CAISHRTETDTQYF.

This clonotype was detected a few times. The chain couples TRBV6-2 or TRBV6-3 to TRBJ2-5; D is possibly TRBD1 (6 bases). Trimming left V 6 bases short and J 5 bases short, with 16 bases between. Germline V gene lookup returns CDR1 MNHEY and CDR2 SVGEGT. The CDR3 extends over 14 amino acids. The CDR3 DNA reads TGTGCCAGCAGAGCGGACAGCCGCGTGGAGACCCAGTACTTC. As protein: CASRADSRVETQYF.

The CDR3 coding sequence is TGTGCCAGCAGTGGAGGTAATCAGCCCCAGCATTTT. Encoded protein: CASSGGNQPQHF. V usage is TRBV2 and J usage is TRBJ1-5; D is ambiguous. In germline, CDR1 is SNHLY, CDR2 FYNNEI. The CDR3 length is 12 residues. The V gene lost 4 bases and the J gene lost 4 bases, with 5 bases spanning the gap. The variable domain in full, with the rest retrieved from reference TRBV2 and TRBJ1-5, is EPEVTQTPSHQVTQMGQEVILRCVPISNHLYFYWYRQILGQKVEFLVSFYNNEISEKSEIFDDQFSVERPDGSNFTLKIRSTKLEDSAMYFCASSGGNQPQHFGDGTRLSIL.

This clonotype was counted a few times. The V gene is TRBV7-9, the J gene TRBJ1-5, with 8 bases identical to TRBD1. CDR3 size: 15 residues. Germline values: CDR1 SEHNR, CDR2 FQNEAQ (reference sequence). J gave up 2 bases and V 0 bases, and 0 bases lay outside the gene matches. CDR3 coding DNA: TGTGCCAGCAGCTTAGCGGACAGGGGCAATCAGCCCCAGCATTTT. Its protein is CASSLADRGNQPQHF.

This clonotype was counted a few times. The gene calls are TRBV12-3 or TRBV12-4 and TRBJ1-2; D ambiguous. The CDR3 covers 11 residues. V gave up 7 bases and J gave up 1 base, with 4 bases separating them. The CDR3 sequence: CASMLNYGYTF. The CDR3 coding sequence is TGTGCCAGCATGCTTAACTATGGCTACACCTTC.

This clonotype was seen many times. J is TRBJ1-1 and V is TRBV12-5; TRBD1 is a possible D gene (5 bases). The CDR3 sequence is 15 residues long. Per germline, CDR1 LGHNT and CDR2 FRNRAP. The V end was cut by 1 base, the J end by 3 bases, with 12 bases between. CDR3 sequence: CASGLARGEDTEAFF. CDR3 sequence (DNA): TGTGCTAGTGGTTTGGCCCGGGGGGAAGACACTGAAGCTTTCTTT.

The J gene is TRBJ1-5, the V gene TRBV2, with D unresolved. V lost 2 bases to trimming and J lost 2 bases, with 7 bases between them. The CDR3 consists of 14 residues. Germline CDR1 and CDR2: SNHLY and FYNNEI. CDR3 bases: TGTGCCAGCAGTGAATATGGCGGCAATCAGCCCCAGCATTTT. Amino acid sequence: CASSEYGGNQPQHF. The whole variable domain, remainder taken from reference TRBV2 and TRBJ1-5, is EPEVTQTPSHQVTQMGQEVILRCVPISNHLYFYWYRQILGQKVEFLVSFYNNEISEKSEIFDDQFSVERPDGSNFTLKIRSTKLEDSAMYFCASSEYGGNQPQHFGDGTRLSIL.

There are a few counts of this clonotype. DNA for the CDR3: TGCAGCGTTGAGATTGGACAGTCAGATACGCAGTATTTT. Translating it yields CSVEIGQSDTQYF. The V call is TRBV29-1, the J call TRBJ2-3; D might be TRBD1 (6 bases). CDR3 length equals 13 residues. CDR1 is SQVTM and CDR2 is ANQGSEA in the germline V gene. The V end was cut by 3 bases, the J end by 4 bases, with 11 bases between.

V usage is TRBV11-2 and J usage is TRBJ2-3; 11 bases align to TRBD2. Germline loops: CDR1 SGHAT, CDR2 FQNNGV. V trimming: 7 bases; J trimming: 5 bases; junction bases outside the gene matches: 11. The CDR3 is 16 residues long. The CDR3 coding sequence is TGTGCCAGCATCCCCTTTAGCGGGGGGGCCATAGATACGCAGTATTTT. Its protein is CASIPFSGGAIDTQYF.

The chain joins TRBV11-1 to TRBJ1-1; 7 bases agree with TRBD1. Unmatched junction bases numbered 4, after V lost 1 base and J lost 5 bases. The CDR3 is 14 amino acids. Germline V gene lookup returns CDR1 SGHAT and CDR2 FQDESV (reference sequence). CDR3 in DNA: TGTGCCAGCAGCTTAGAGTCAGGGGGGACTGAAGCTTTCTTT. This gives the protein CASSLESGGTEAFF. Supplemented by reference TRBV11-1 and TRBJ1-1, the full variable domain reads EAEVAQSPRYKITEKSQAVAFWCDPISGHATLYWYRQILGQGPELLVQFQDESVVDDSQLPKDRFSAERLKGVDSTLKIQPAELGDSAMYLCASSLESGGTEAFFGQGTRLTVV.

The rearrangement joins TRBV4-1 to TRBJ2-7; D unresolved. The CDR3 has 11 residues. With 4 bases removed from V and 7 bases from J, the gap between germline ends came to 8 bases. Germline CDR1 and CDR2: MGHRA and YSYEKL. In DNA form, the CDR3 reads TGCGCCAGCAGCCGCTATGGGGAGCAGTACTTC. Amino acid sequence: CASSRYGEQYF.

At least ten counts were recorded for this clonotype. The chain joins TRBV5-5 to TRBJ1-2; D may be TRBD1 (6 bases). The V end lost 7 bases, the J end lost 1 base, and 14 bases lay between the germline ends. The CDR3 length is 14 residues. The germline CDR1 and CDR2 sequences are SGHKS and YYEKEE (reference sequence). The CDR3 sequence is CASGQGLVNYGYTF. CDR3 in DNA: TGTGCCAGCGGTCAGGGGTTAGTTAACTATGGCTACACCTTC.

V usage is TRBV20-1 and J usage is TRBJ2-7; 11 bases match TRBD1. This CDR3 is built from 13 residues. CDR1 is DFQATT, CDR2 SNEGSKA, per germline (reference sequence). The ends lost 6 bases at V and 4 bases at J; junction bases unmatched: 5. The CDR3, as DNA: TGCAGTGCCACCGGGACAGGGGGATACGAGCAGTACGTC. Translating it yields CSATGTGGYEQYV.

The chain uses TRBV11-2 and TRBJ2-5, with 11 positions matching TRBD2. There are 16 residues in the CDR3. Looked up from germline, CDR1 is SGHAT and CDR2 is FQNNGV. Trimming cost V 5 bases and J 7 bases; bases outside gene matches: 12. The CDR3 DNA is TGTGCCAGCAGCAAGACTAGCGGGGTAACCTCTCGGACCCAGTACTTC. This translates into CASSKTSGVTSRTQYF.

In its sample, this clonotype was seen a few times. The gene calls are TRBV27 and TRBJ2-3; 11 positions agree with TRBD1. This CDR3 comprises 16 residues. The ends lost 2 bases at V and 5 bases at J; junction bases unmatched: 6. Germline V gene lookup returns CDR1 MNHEY and CDR2 SMNVEV (reference sequence). In DNA form, the CDR3 reads TGTGCCAGCAGTTTAAGGGACAGGGGGTTTAGAGATACGCAGTATTTT. It codes for CASSLRDRGFRDTQYF.

Only a few counts were recorded for this clonotype. The gene calls are TRBV5-1 and TRBJ1-3, with D uncertain. The V gene's germline CDR1 is SGHRS and CDR2 YFSETQ. The V gene lost 4 bases and the J gene lost 0 bases, with 14 bases spanning the gap. This CDR3 comprises 16 residues. Here the CDR3 reads CASSGLPPSSGNTIYF. CDR3 coding DNA: TGCGCCAGCAGCGGCCTGCCCCCCAGCTCTGGAAACACCATATATTTT.

This chain connects TRBV20-1 to TRBJ1-2; D gene unclear. Trimming shortened V by 0 bases and J by 9 bases, and 11 bases separated the two germline ends. Per germline, CDR1 DFQATT and CDR2 SNEGSKA (reference sequence). The length of the CDR3 is 12 residues. This CDR3 is CSAREPGDRYTF. For the CDR3, the DNA is TGCAGTGCTAGAGAGCCAGGTGATCGCTACACCTTC.

This clonotype occurred many times. V is TRBV27 and J is TRBJ2-3; possibly TRBD2 for D (5 bases). V dropped 2 bases and J dropped 2 bases, with 8 bases sitting between them. The CDR3 totals 14 residues. The germline V gene has CDR1 MNHEY and CDR2 SMNVEV (reference sequence). The DNA of the CDR3 is TGTGCCAGCAGTTTAAGGACTTACACAGATACGCAGTATTTT. Translated: CASSLRTYTDTQYF.

This clonotype was seen a handful of times. The chain recombines TRBV2 with TRBJ2-7; 9 bases line up with TRBD1. The CDR3 contains 15 residues. Germline CDR1 and CDR2: SNHLY and FYNNEI. V was pared by 2 bases and J by 3 bases, with 5 bases of the junction left unmatched. The CDR3 region has the DNA TGTGCCAGCAGTGAACGGACAGGGGTTTACTACGAGCAGTACTTC. It encodes CASSERTGVYYEQYF.

The CDR3 loop reads CASSMGTGLEAFF. DNA of the CDR3: TGTGCCAGTAGTATGGGCACGGGCCTTGAAGCTTTCTTT. The chain carries TRBV19 and TRBJ1-1; D is uncertain. The length of the CDR3 is 13 residues. The V and J ends lost 3 bases and 7 bases respectively, with 12 bases between them. Germline values: CDR1 LNHDA, CDR2 SQIVND (reference sequence).

This clonotype was counted between two and nine times. CDR3 sequence: CASSQDRGAGGEKLFF. The CDR3 DNA follows: TGTGCCAGCAGCCAAGATCGTGGAGCCGGCGGGGAGAAACTGTTTTTT. The chain is built from TRBV4-2 and TRBJ1-4; no firm D call. The V end lost 0 bases, the J end lost 11 bases, and 19 bases lay between the germline ends. The length of the CDR3 is 16 residues. Looked up from germline, CDR1 is LGHNA and CDR2 is YNFKEQ.

The chain is built from TRBV6-1 and TRBJ2-3; the D is unclear. The germline CDR1 and CDR2 sequences are MNHNS and SASEGT. There are 12 residues in the CDR3. Trimming took 6 bases from V and 6 from J, leaving 10 bases between them. The CDR3 sequence: CASRFQSDTQYF. The CDR3 nucleotides are TGTGCCAGCAGATTTCAATCGGATACGCAGTATTTT.

This clonotype was counted between two and nine times. The chain carries TRBV12-3 or TRBV12-4 and TRBJ2-3; no firm D call. Trimming took off 6 bases at V and 8 bases at J, with 15 bases between the two ends. This CDR3 spans 13 amino acids. Here the CDR3 reads CASRSPGFGTQYF. CDR3 DNA: TGTGCCAGCAGAAGTCCGGGCTTCGGTACGCAGTATTTT.

The chain links TRBV20-1 to TRBJ2-5; TRBD2 is a possible D gene (6 bases). V lost 0 bases, J lost 1 base, and 9 bases lay in between. Germline-derived CDR1 and CDR2 are DFQATT and SNEGSKA (reference sequence). This CDR3 contains 14 residues. CDR3 sequence reads: CSARDRAGQETQYF. In DNA form, the CDR3 reads TGCAGTGCTAGAGATCGAGCGGGCCAAGAGACCCAGTACTTC.

This clonotype was picked up many times. The J gene is TRBJ2-1, the V gene TRBV5-1; TRBD2 is a possible D gene (6 bases). Germline values: CDR1 SGHRS, CDR2 YFSETQ. The CDR3 runs to 15 residues. The V end lost 0 bases, the J end lost 8 bases, and 15 bases lay between the germline ends. Here the CDR3 reads CASSLGRGPLDEQFF. In DNA, the CDR3 is TGCGCCAGCAGCTTGGGGCGGGGCCCCTTAGATGAGCAGTTCTTC.

The V gene is TRBV5-5, the J gene TRBJ2-5; 8 positions match TRBD2. J lost 4 bases, V lost 4 bases, and 9 bases had no gene match. Per germline, CDR1 SGHKS and CDR2 YYEKEE (reference sequence). This CDR3 is built from 15 residues. CDR3 DNA sequence: TGTGCCAGCAGCCCCCGGGCGGGGGGCGGAGAGACCCAGTACTTC. This sequence encodes CASSPRAGGGETQYF.

CDR3 sequence: CASRQGPTGELFF. CDR3 coding DNA: TGTGCCAGTCGACAGGGTCCGACCGGGGAGCTGTTTTTT. The chain uses TRBV6-6 and TRBJ2-2, with TRBD1 matching 7 bases. Germline V gives CDR1 MNHNY, CDR2 SVGAGI (reference sequence). Trimming took 9 bases from V and 5 from J; bases not matched to a gene: 6. The CDR3 loop spans 13 amino acids.

This sequence joins TRBV27 and TRBJ1-2; TRBD1 is a possible D gene (6 bases). Between the trimmed V and J ends, which lost 4 bases and 6 bases, there was a span of 15 bases. Per the germline V gene, CDR1 is MNHEY and CDR2 is SMNVEV (reference sequence). The CDR3 covers 14 residues. The CDR3 nucleotides read TGTGCCAGCAGTTCCCGAGGGGGGGAAGATGGCTACACCTTC. Translating gives CASSSRGGEDGYTF.

This clonotype was counted many times. The V gene is TRBV12-3 or TRBV12-4, the J gene TRBJ2-7; D might be TRBD1 (5 bases). The CDR3 sequence is 13 residues long. The V end was cut by 1 base, the J end by 2 bases, with 6 bases between. CDR3 protein: CASSLVDTYEQYF. In DNA, the CDR3 is TGTGCCAGCAGTTTAGTGGACACCTACGAGCAGTACTTC.

This clonotype was seen a handful of times. The DNA for the CDR3 is TGCGCCAGCAGTGAGTCGTCAGGTTCGGGGAGATGGTACTTC. It yields the protein CASSESSGSGRWYF. The rearrangement joins TRBV10-1 to TRBJ2-7, with a tentative D call TRBD2 (5 bases). Germline V gene sequence: CDR1 WNHNN, CDR2 SYGVQD (reference sequence). The CDR3 extends over 14 amino acids. Trimming took off 0 bases at V and 12 bases at J, with 18 bases between the two ends.

This chain joins TRBV2 and TRBJ2-2; D is uncertain. V gave up 6 bases and J gave up 4 bases, with 9 bases separating them. In germline, CDR1 is SNHLY, CDR2 FYNNEI. CDR3 length: 13 amino acids. The DNA for the CDR3 is TGTGCCAGCAGGGACCCGGGCACCGGGGAGCTGTTTTTT. Its translation is CASRDPGTGELFF.